This T cell receptor (beta chain) comes out of a study of blood T cells in healthy people across ages. As for this clonotype: Sequence at one end of the junction differs from germline and may be a read error.

Germline CDR1 MGHDK, CDR2 SYGVNS. The CDR3 is made up of 13 amino acids. Combining a sample-barcoded 5' primer with a J-beta primer mix, a second PCR ran for roughly 6 to 12 cycles. MiXCR was run by TCRdb on the 5' RACE reads, yielding one entry per CDR3 protein. The sample consists of about 1.5 million distinct CDR3 sequences, 35% to 45% of them appearing once. This sequence originates from a woman aged 18-30 years in good health. J is TRBJ2-5 and V is TRBV25-1; TRBD1 might be the D (7 bases). The sample comprised blood. Here the CDR3 DNA reads TGTACCAGCACCCCAGGGGGGAGAGAGACCCAGTACTTC. It translates to CTSTPGGRETQYF.